The clone carrying this T cell receptor (beta chain) has only a few counts. The antigen is unknown. CDR3 length equals 13 residues. CDR1 and CDR2 (germline): KGHSH, LQKENI. With 4 bases removed from V and 9 bases from J, the gap between germline ends came to 13 bases. Pregnant or lactating patients were excluded, as were those with uncontrolled infection or other autoimmune disease. In making diagnoses, clinical symptoms, serum thyroxine and TRAb, thyroid ultrasound and orbital computed tomography were all used. The data originate from a study of T cells in Graves' hyperthyroidism and ophthalmopathy. Study findings and constraints: Most thyroid clonotypes that were expanded above 0.001 also turned up in blood. In validation, the model predicted ophthalmopathy. These predictions came a median around 5.9 months before onset.

Amplification targeted TCR beta CDR3 regions from RNA transcripts. The primer set for the first-round RT-PCR of the TCR CDR3 was HTBI. In TCRdb, the multiplex PCR reads were re-called with MiXCR into one record per CDR3 protein. The sample includes under 400,000 distinct CDR3 sequences, around 15% of them seen just once. The chain joins TRBV18 to TRBJ2-1; D gene ambiguous. The source is a woman aged 55-69 years with Graves' ophthalmopathy. Sample: blood. The CDR3 protein is CASSRKERVEQFF. The CDR3 nucleotides are TGTGCCAGCTCACGAAAGGAACGGGTTGAGCAGTTCTTC.